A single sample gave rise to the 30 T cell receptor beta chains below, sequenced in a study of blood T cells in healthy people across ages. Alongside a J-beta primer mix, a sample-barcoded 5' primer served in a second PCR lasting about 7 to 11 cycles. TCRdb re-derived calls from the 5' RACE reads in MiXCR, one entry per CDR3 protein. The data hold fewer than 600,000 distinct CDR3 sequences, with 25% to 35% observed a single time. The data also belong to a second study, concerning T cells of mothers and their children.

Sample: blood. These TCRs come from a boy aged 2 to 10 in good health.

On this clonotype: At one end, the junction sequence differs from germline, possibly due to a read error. CDR3 in DNA: TGTGCCGGCAGCTTAGGATCTGTGCGATCTATTCGTGGGGCCAACGTCCTGACTTTC. Translated, it gives CAGSLGSVRSIRGANVLTF. The chain has TRBV7-9 and TRBJ2-6; D is unresolved. The germline CDR1 and CDR2 sequences are SEHNR and FQNEAQ (reference sequence). This CDR3 is 19 amino acids long. Full variable domain (outside the CDR3, taken from reference TRBV7-9 and TRBJ2-6): DTGVSQNPRHKITKRGQNVTFRCDPISEHNRLYWYRQTLGQGPEFLTYFQNEAQLEKSRLLSDRFSAERPKGSFSTLEIQRTEQGDSAMYLCAGSLGSVRSIRGANVLTFGAGSRLTVL.

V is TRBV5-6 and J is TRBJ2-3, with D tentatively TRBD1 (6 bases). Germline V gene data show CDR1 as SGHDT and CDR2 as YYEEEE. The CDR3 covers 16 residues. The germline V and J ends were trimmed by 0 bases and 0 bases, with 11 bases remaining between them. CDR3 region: CASSLDLGGSTDTQYF. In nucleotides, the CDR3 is TGTGCCAGCAGCTTGGACCTTGGGGGCAGCACAGATACGCAGTATTTT.

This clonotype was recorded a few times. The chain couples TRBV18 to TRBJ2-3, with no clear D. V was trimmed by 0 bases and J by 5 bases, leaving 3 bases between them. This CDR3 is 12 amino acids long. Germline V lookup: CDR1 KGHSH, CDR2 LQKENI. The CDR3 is CASSPPEDTQYF. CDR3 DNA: TGTGCCAGCTCACCACCGGAAGATACGCAGTATTTT.

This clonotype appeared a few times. The CDR3 protein is CASSVTADNTEAFF. DNA of the CDR3: TGTGCCAGCAGCGTAACGGCAGACAACACTGAAGCTTTCTTT. V is TRBV9 and J is TRBJ1-1, with D uncertain. V gave up 1 base and J gave up 2 bases, with 9 bases separating them. Germline CDR1 reads SGDLS; CDR2 reads YYNGEE. This CDR3 is 14 amino acids long.

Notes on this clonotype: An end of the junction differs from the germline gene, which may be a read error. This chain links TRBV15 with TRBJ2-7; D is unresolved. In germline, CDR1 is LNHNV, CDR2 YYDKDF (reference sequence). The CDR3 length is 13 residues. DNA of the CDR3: TGTGTCACCAGCAGAGATCCCCGTTCCGAGCAGTACTTC. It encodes CVTSRDPRSEQYF.

The DNA of the CDR3 is TGTGCCAGCAGTCCCCCAACAACTGGAAACACCATATATTTT. Translated, it gives CASSPPTTGNTIYF. This chain links TRBV12-3 or TRBV12-4 with TRBJ1-3; D is unclear. The CDR3 consists of 14 residues. Trimming left V 5 bases short and J 2 bases short, with 10 bases between.

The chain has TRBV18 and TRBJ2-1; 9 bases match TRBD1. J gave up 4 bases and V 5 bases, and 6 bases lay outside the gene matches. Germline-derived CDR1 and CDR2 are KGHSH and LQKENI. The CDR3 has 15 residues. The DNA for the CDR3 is TGTGCCAGCTCAAGAACCGGGACAGGGTACAATGAGCAGTTCTTC. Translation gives CASSRTGTGYNEQFF.

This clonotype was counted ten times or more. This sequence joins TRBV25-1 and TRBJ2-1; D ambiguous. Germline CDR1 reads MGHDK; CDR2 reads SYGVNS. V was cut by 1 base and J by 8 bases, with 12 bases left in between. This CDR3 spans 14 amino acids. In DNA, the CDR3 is TGTGCCAGCAGTGAATCGGACGGAATCCATGAGCAGTTCTTC. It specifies CASSESDGIHEQFF.

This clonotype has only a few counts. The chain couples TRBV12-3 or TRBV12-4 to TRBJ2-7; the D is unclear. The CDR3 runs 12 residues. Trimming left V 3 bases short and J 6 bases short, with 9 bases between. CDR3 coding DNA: TGTGCCAGCAGTTTCCTGACGGGCGAGCAGTACTTC. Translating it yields CASSFLTGEQYF.

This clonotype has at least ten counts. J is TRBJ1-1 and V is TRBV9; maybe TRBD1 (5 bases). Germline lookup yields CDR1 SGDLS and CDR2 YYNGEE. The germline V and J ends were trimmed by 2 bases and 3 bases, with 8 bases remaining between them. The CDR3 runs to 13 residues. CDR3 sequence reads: CASSVGGYTEAFF. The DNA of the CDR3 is TGTGCCAGCAGCGTTGGGGGGTACACTGAAGCTTTCTTT. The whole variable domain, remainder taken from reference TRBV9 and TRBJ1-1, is DSGVTQTPKHLITATGQRVTLRCSPRSGDLSVYWYQQSLDQGLQFLIQYYNGEERAKGNILERFSAQQFPDLHSELNLSSLELGDSALYFCASSVGGYTEAFFGQGTRLTVV.

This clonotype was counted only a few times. The CDR3 here is CARPGLAERETQYF. In DNA, the CDR3 is TGTGCCAGACCGGGACTAGCGGAGAGGGAGACCCAGTACTTC. The chain carries TRBV6-8 and TRBJ2-5, with 11 bases matching TRBD2. J was trimmed by 5 bases and V by 9 bases; bases with no gene match: 8. Per the germline V gene, CDR1 is MNHGY and CDR2 is SAAAGT. The CDR3 length is 14 residues.

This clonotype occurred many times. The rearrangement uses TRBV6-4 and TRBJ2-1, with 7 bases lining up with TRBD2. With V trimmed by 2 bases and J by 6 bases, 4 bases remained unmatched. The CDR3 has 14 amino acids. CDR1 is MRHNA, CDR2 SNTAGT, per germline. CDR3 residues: CASSDGEGFNEQFF. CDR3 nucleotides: TGTGCCAGCAGTGACGGGGAGGGTTTCAATGAGCAGTTCTTC.

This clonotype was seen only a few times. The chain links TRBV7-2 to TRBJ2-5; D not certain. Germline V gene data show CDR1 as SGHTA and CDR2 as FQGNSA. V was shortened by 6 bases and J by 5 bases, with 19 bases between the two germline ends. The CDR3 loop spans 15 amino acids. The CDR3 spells CASSRLSARTETQYF. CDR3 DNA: TGTGCCAGCAGTCGTCTGTCAGCGAGGACGGAGACCCAGTACTTC.

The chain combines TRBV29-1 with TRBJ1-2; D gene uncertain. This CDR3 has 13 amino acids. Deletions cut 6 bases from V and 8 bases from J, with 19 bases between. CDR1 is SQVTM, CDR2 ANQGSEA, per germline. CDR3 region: CSVVDGERRGYTF. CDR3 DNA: TGCAGCGTCGTCGACGGGGAGCGGAGAGGCTACACCTTC.

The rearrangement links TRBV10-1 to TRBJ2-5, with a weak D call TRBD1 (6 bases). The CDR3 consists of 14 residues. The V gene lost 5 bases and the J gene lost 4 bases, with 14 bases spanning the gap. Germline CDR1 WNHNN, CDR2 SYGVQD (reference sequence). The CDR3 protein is CASSSQGPRETQYF. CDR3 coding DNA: TGCGCCAGCAGTTCACAGGGACCCCGAGAGACCCAGTACTTC.

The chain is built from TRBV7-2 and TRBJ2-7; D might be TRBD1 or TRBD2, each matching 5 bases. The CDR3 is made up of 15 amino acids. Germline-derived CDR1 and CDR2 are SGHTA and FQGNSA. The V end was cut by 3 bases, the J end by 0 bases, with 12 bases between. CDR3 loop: CASSFSRGLSYEQYF. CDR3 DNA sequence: TGTGCCAGCAGCTTTTCCCGGGGCCTCTCCTACGAGCAGTACTTC.

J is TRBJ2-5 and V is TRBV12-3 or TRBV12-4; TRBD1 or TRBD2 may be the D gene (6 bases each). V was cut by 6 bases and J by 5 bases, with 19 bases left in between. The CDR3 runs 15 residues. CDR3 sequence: CASRLLGGFEETQYF. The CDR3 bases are TGTGCCAGCAGACTACTAGGGGGGTTTGAGGAGACCCAGTACTTC.

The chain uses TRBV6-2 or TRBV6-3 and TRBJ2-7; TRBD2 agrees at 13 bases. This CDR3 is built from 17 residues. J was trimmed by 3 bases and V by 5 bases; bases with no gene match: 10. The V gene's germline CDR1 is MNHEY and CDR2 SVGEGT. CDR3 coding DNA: TGTGCCAGCAGTCGACGACTAGCGGGGGGCCGCAGCTACGAGCAGTACTTC. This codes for CASSRRLAGGRSYEQYF.

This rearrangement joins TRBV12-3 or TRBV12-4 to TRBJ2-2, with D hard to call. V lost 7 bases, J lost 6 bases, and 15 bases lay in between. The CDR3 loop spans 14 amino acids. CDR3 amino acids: CASTLDRSSGELFF. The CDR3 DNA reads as TGTGCCAGCACCCTGGACCGCTCCTCCGGGGAGCTGTTTTTT.

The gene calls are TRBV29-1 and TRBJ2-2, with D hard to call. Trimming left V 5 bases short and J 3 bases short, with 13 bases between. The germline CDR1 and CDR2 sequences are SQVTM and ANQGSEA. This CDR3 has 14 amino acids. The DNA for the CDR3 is TGCAGCGTTAGTACATACAGAGACACCGGGGAGCTGTTTTTT. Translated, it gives CSVSTYRDTGELFF.

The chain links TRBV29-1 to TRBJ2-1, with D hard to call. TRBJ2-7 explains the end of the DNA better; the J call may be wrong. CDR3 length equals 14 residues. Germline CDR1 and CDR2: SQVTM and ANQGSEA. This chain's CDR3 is CSAGSDPKAYEQYF. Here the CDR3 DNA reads TGCAGCGCGGGTTCCGACCCTAAAGCCTACGAGCAGTACTTC.

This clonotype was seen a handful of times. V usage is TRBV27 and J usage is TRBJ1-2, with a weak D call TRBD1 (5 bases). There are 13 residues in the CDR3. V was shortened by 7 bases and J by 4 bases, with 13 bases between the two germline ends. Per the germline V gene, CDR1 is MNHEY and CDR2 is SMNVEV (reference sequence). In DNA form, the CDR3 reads TGTGCCAGCAAACCGGGACGGCTCTATGGCTACACCTTC. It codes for CASKPGRLYGYTF.

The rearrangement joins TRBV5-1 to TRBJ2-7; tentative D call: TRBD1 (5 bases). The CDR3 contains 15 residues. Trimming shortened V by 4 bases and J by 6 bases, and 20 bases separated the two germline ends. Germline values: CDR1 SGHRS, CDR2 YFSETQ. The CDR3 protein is CASSPETLQVFEQYF. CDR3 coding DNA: TGCGCCAGCAGCCCTGAGACATTACAGGTATTCGAGCAGTACTTC.

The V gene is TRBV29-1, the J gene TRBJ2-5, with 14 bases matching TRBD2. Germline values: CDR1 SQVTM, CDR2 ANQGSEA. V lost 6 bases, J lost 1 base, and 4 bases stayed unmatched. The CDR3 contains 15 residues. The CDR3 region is CSVLGLAGGQETQYF. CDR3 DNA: TGCAGCGTGCTTGGACTAGCGGGGGGCCAAGAGACCCAGTACTTC.

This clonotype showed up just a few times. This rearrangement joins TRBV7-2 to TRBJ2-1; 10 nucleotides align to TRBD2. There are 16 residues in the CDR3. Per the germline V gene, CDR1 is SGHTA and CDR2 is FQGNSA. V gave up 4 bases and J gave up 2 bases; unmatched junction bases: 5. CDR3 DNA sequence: TGTGCCAGCAGCTCACCAAGCGGGAGGGCCTACAATGAGCAGTTCTTC. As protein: CASSSPSGRAYNEQFF.

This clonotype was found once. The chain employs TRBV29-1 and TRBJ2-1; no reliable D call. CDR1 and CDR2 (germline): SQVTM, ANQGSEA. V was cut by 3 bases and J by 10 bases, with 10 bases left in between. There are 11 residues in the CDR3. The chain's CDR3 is CSVESLGEQFF. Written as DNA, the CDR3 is TGCAGCGTTGAGTCCCTGGGGGAGCAGTTCTTC.

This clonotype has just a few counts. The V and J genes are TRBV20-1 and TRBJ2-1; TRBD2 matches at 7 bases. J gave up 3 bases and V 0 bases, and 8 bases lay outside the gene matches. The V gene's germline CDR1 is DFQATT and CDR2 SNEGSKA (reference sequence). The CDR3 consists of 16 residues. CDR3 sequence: CSARDFGGRSYNEQFF. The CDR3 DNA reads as TGCAGTGCTAGAGATTTCGGCGGGAGAAGCTACAATGAGCAGTTCTTC.

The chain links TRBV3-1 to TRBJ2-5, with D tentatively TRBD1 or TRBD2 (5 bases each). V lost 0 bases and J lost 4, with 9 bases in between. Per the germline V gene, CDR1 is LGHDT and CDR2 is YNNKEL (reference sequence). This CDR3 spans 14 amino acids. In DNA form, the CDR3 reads TGTGCCAGCAGCCAAGAAGGGACGGTAGAGACCCAGTACTTC. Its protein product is CASSQEGTVETQYF.

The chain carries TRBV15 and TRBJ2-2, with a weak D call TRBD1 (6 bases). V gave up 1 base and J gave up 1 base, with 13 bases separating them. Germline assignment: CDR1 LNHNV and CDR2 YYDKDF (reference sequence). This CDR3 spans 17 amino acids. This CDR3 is CATSRAVWGQNTGELFF. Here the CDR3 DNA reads TGTGCCACCAGCAGAGCCGTATGGGGACAGAACACCGGGGAGCTGTTTTTT. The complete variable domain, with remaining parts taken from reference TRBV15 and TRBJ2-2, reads DAMVIQNPRYQVTQFGKPVTLSCSQTLNHNVMYWYQQKSSQAPKLLFHYYDKDFNNEADTPDNFQSRRPNTSFCFLDIRSPGLGDTAMYLCATSRAVWGQNTGELFFGEGSRLTVL.

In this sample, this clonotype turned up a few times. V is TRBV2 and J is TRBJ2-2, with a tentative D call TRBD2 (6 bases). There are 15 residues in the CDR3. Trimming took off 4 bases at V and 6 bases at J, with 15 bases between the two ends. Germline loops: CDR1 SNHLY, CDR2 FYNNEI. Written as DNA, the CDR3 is TGTGCCAGCAGTGTCCCGCCTAGCGTCCCCGGGGAGCTGTTTTTT. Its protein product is CASSVPPSVPGELFF.